These 28 T cell receptor beta chains share one sample of origin, sequenced in a study of graft-versus-host responses after intestinal transplantation. Clones were sequenced by immunoSEQ multiplex PCR, and TCRdb holds only the in-frame ones, with some missing. The top ten clones hold approximately 0.4% of a sample with around 89,000 clones, 85% to 95% of them seen once. Their antigen targets remain unknown. This sample comprised unstimulated CD8+ T cells sorted from spleen or lymph node cells, obtained before transplant. Receptors originate from a human donor who was the organ donor for an intestinal transplant.

The V call is TRBV4-1, the J call TRBJ1-2, with 7 bases lining up with TRBD1. CDR3 length: 15 residues. Trimming removed 2 bases from V and 3 bases from J; junction bases left unmatched: 6. The V gene's germline CDR1 is MGHRA and CDR2 YSYEKL. CDR3 DNA sequence: TGCGCCAGCAGCCAACGCCCCGGGACAGACTATGGCTACACCTTC. Its translation is CASSQRPGTDYGYTF.

The V and J genes are TRBV19 and TRBJ2-1; D gene uncertain. Trimming took off 0 bases at V and 2 bases at J, with 8 bases between the two ends. Germline assignment: CDR1 LNHDA and CDR2 SQIVND (reference sequence). The CDR3 covers 15 residues. CDR3 DNA sequence: TGTGCCAGTAGTATAGACCCCCGGGCCTACAATGAGCAGTTCTTC. This encodes CASSIDPRAYNEQFF.

The rearrangement joins TRBV4-3 to TRBJ2-7, with 10 bases identical to TRBD1. The germline V gene has CDR1 LGHNA and CDR2 YSLEER. This CDR3 has 16 amino acids. J was trimmed by 0 bases and V by 3 bases; bases with no gene match: 5. The CDR3 protein is CASSHHRDRGSYEQYF. CDR3 DNA sequence: TGCGCCAGCAGCCACCACCGGGACAGGGGCTCCTACGAGCAGTACTTC.

The chain's CDR3 is CASSQDSPLINGDEQFF. CDR3 nucleotide sequence: TGCGCCAGCAGCCAAGATAGCCCACTGATCAACGGGGATGAGCAGTTCTTC. The rearrangement uses TRBV4-3 and TRBJ2-1; tentatively, D is TRBD2 (5 bases). Germline assignment: CDR1 LGHNA and CDR2 YSLEER. The V gene lost 0 bases and the J gene lost 8 bases, with 20 bases spanning the gap. This CDR3 is built from 17 residues.

The rearrangement uses TRBV9 and TRBJ1-4, with TRBD1 matching over 9 bases. The ends lost 4 bases at V and 2 bases at J; junction bases unmatched: 3. CDR3 size: 15 residues. Germline values: CDR1 SGDLS, CDR2 YYNGEE. CDR3 nucleotides: TGTGCCAGCAGCCGTACAGGGGGCACTAATGAAAAACTGTTTTTT. This gives the protein CASSRTGGTNEKLFF.

The rearrangement uses TRBV2 and TRBJ2-7; TRBD1 might be the D (5 bases). The V gene's germline CDR1 is SNHLY and CDR2 FYNNEI. This CDR3 has 13 residues. V was cut by 5 bases and J by 3 bases, with 11 bases left in between. CDR3 region: CASSSETDYEQYF. The CDR3 region has the DNA TGTGCCAGCAGTTCTGAGACAGACTACGAGCAGTACTTC. The whole variable domain, filled in from reference TRBV2 and TRBJ2-7, reads EPEVTQTPSHQVTQMGQEVILRCVPISNHLYFYWYRQILGQKVEFLVSFYNNEISEKSEIFDDQFSVERPDGSNFTLKIRSTKLEDSAMYFCASSSETDYEQYFGPGTRLTVT.

The V and J genes are TRBV2 and TRBJ2-1; 9 bases fit TRBD2. Germline V gene lookup returns CDR1 SNHLY and CDR2 FYNNEI. The CDR3 has 16 amino acids. Trimming at V came to 1 base and at J to 3 bases, leaving 4 bases not matched to a gene. CDR3 protein: CASSEEGTSIYNEQFF. In DNA form, the CDR3 reads TGTGCCAGCAGTGAAGAGGGGACTAGCATCTACAATGAGCAGTTCTTC.

This clone was observed a single time. CDR3: CASSLDVGYYEQYF. The CDR3 nucleotides read TGTGCCAGCAGCCTAGATGTAGGATACTACGAGCAGTACTTC. The genes are TRBV27 and TRBJ2-7; D gene unclear. With 6 bases removed from V and 3 bases from J, the gap between germline ends came to 15 bases. Germline CDR1 and CDR2: MNHEY and SMNVEV (reference sequence). The CDR3 loop spans 14 amino acids.

This clone was recorded only once. This rearrangement joins TRBV6-4 to TRBJ2-3; 11 bases are a match to TRBD2. The V segment lost 6 bases and the J segment 3 bases; nucleotides outside the gene matches: 5. This CDR3 is 15 amino acids long. CDR1 is MRHNA, CDR2 SNTAGT, per germline. CDR3 bases: TGTGCCAGCAGCCTCCTAGCGGGGGGTACAGATACGCAGTATTTT. Amino acid sequence: CASSLLAGGTDTQYF.

The count of this clone is one. V gene TRBV2 combines with J gene TRBJ1-2, with D possibly being TRBD1 (6 bases). V gave up 2 bases and J gave up 4 bases, with 14 bases separating them. The CDR3 has 15 amino acids. CDR1 is SNHLY, CDR2 FYNNEI, per germline. CDR3 region: CASSESGHISYGYTF. The CDR3 DNA sequence: TGTGCCAGCAGTGAATCGGGACACATAAGCTATGGCTACACCTTC. The entire variable domain, with the rest obtained from reference TRBV2 and TRBJ1-2, is as follows: EPEVTQTPSHQVTQMGQEVILRCVPISNHLYFYWYRQILGQKVEFLVSFYNNEISEKSEIFDDQFSVERPDGSNFTLKIRSTKLEDSAMYFCASSESGHISYGYTFGSGTRLTVV.

V is TRBV7-2 and J is TRBJ2-7; 8 positions match TRBD2. This CDR3 has 15 residues. CDR1 is SGHTA, CDR2 FQGNSA, per germline. J gave up 7 bases and V 5 bases, and 13 bases lay outside the gene matches. The CDR3 DNA sequence: TGTGCCAGCAGCCCAGGGCTGCGGGGGGCCGGGGAGCAGTACTTC. It yields the protein CASSPGLRGAGEQYF.

In its sample, this clone was seen once. The V and J genes are TRBV7-3 and TRBJ2-3; 12 nucleotides match TRBD1. Germline lookup yields CDR1 SGHTA and CDR2 FQGTGA. With 4 bases clipped from V and 5 bases from J, the junction kept 4 bases outside the gene matches. This CDR3 contains 15 residues. In DNA, the CDR3 is TGTGCCAGCAGCTCGGGACAGGGGGCTAGAGATACGCAGTATTTT. Translated: CASSSGQGARDTQYF.

This chain links TRBV4-3 with TRBJ2-3; D unresolved. CDR1 LGHNA and CDR2 YSLEER come from the germline V gene. The V end was cut by 0 bases, the J end by 2 bases, with 18 bases between. This CDR3 spans 18 amino acids. The CDR3 sequence: CASSQDQAAQEITDTQYF. The CDR3 region has the DNA TGCGCCAGCAGCCAAGATCAAGCCGCCCAGGAAATCACAGATACGCAGTATTTT.

J is TRBJ2-3 and V is TRBV9; 9 nucleotides line up with TRBD2. Germline CDR1 SGDLS, CDR2 YYNGEE. Losses at the gene ends were 4 bases for V and 7 bases for J; bases not matched to a gene: 10. There are 15 residues in the CDR3. CDR3 loop: CASSSYSGGGNTQYF. The DNA for the CDR3 is TGTGCCAGCAGCTCGTATAGCGGGGGCGGAAATACGCAGTATTTT.

The CDR3 DNA sequence: TGTGCCAGCAGTTACTTGCCTACCTACGAGCAGTACTTC. It codes for CASSYLPTYEQYF. The gene calls are TRBV6-6 and TRBJ2-7; D remains ambiguous. The CDR3 extends over 13 amino acids. Germline lookup yields CDR1 MNHNY and CDR2 SVGAGI (reference sequence). The V end was cut by 1 base, the J end by 2 bases, with 6 bases between.

The CDR3 loop reads CASSPPSGVSGTDTQYF. The CDR3 DNA sequence: TGTGCCAGCAGCCCACCCTCAGGGGTATCGGGCACAGATACGCAGTATTTT. The genes are TRBV4-2 and TRBJ2-3; TRBD1 is a possible D gene (6 bases). This CDR3 region has 17 residues. Germline loops: CDR1 LGHNA, CDR2 YNFKEQ. V dropped 4 bases and J dropped 1 base, with 18 bases sitting between them.

V and J are TRBV5-6 and TRBJ2-3; weak D call: TRBD1 (5 bases). The germline gives CDR1 SGHDT, CDR2 YYEEEE. The CDR3 is 15 residues long. V was clipped by 0 bases and J by 3 bases, with 11 bases between them. CDR3 nucleotide sequence: TGTGCCAGCAGCTTGGTGGCAGGGCGGACAGATACGCAGTATTTT. It translates to CASSLVAGRTDTQYF. Full variable domain (rest looked up from reference TRBV5-6 and TRBJ2-3): DAGVTQSPTHLIKTRGQQVTLRCSPKSGHDTVSWYQQALGQGPQFIFQYYEEEERQRGNFPDRFSGHQFPNYSSELNVNALLLGDSALYLCASSLVAGRTDTQYFGPGTRLTVL.

The CDR3 DNA reads TGTGCCAGCAGCGTAGGACAGAATCAGCCCCAGCATTTT. Translating it yields CASSVGQNQPQHF. The rearrangement joins TRBV9 to TRBJ1-5, with D possibly TRBD1 on 5 matching bases. Germline CDR1 is SGDLS and CDR2 is YYNGEE. The CDR3 has 13 residues. V dropped 0 bases and J dropped 4 bases, with 5 bases sitting between them.

The chain carries TRBV7-2 and TRBJ2-3, with a weak D call TRBD2 (5 bases). Per germline, CDR1 SGHTA and CDR2 FQGNSA. V was cut by 3 bases and J by 5 bases, with 12 bases left in between. This CDR3 region has 14 residues. The CDR3 sequence: CASSFSGSLDTQYF. The CDR3 DNA reads as TGTGCCAGCAGCTTCTCGGGGTCGTTAGATACGCAGTATTTT.

The chain employs TRBV4-3 and TRBJ2-2; D unclear. Germline V gene sequence: CDR1 LGHNA, CDR2 YSLEER. V was pared by 2 bases and J by 6 bases, with 7 bases between. The length of the CDR3 is 13 residues. CDR3 in DNA: TGCGCCAGCAGCCAATCCCAGGCCGGGGAGCTGTTTTTT. It translates to CASSQSQAGELFF.

The chain carries TRBV11-2 and TRBJ1-2; no clear D gene. Germline values: CDR1 SGHAT, CDR2 FQNNGV. V lost 0 bases, J lost 8 bases, and 10 bases lay in between. CDR3 length: 13 amino acids. The CDR3 sequence is CASSLEAGWGYTF. The CDR3, as DNA: TGTGCCAGCAGCTTAGAGGCAGGCTGGGGCTACACCTTC. The full variable domain, its missing parts supplied by reference TRBV11-2 and TRBJ1-2, is EAGVAQSPRYKIIEKRQSVAFWCNPISGHATLYWYQQILGQGPKLLIQFQNNGVVDDSQLPKDRFSAERLKGVDSTLKIQPAKLEDSAVYLCASSLEAGWGYTFGSGTRLTVV.

The sample holds one count of this clone. The chain is built from TRBV19 and TRBJ2-7; TRBD2 matches at 8 bases. Trimming at V came to 3 bases and at J to 1 base, leaving 5 bases not matched to a gene. Per the germline V gene, CDR1 is LNHDA and CDR2 is SQIVND (reference sequence). This CDR3 is built from 15 residues. The CDR3 DNA follows: TGTGCCAGTAGTATGGGGAGCGGGGGATCCTACGAGCAGTACTTC. Protein product: CASSMGSGGSYEQYF. The full variable domain, in which reference TRBV19 and TRBJ2-7 provide the parts outside the CDR3, is DGGITQSPKYLFRKEGQNVTLSCEQNLNHDAMYWYRQDPGQGLRLIYYSQIVNDFQKGDIAEGYSVSREKKESFPLTVTSAQKNPTAFYLCASSMGSGGSYEQYFGPGTRLTVT.

This chain joins TRBV9 and TRBJ2-5; D remains unclear. Trimming removed 1 base from V and 2 bases from J, with 6 bases in between. This CDR3 region has 13 residues. In germline, CDR1 is SGDLS, CDR2 YYNGEE. CDR3 nucleotides: TGTGCCAGCAGCGTAACTATACAAGAGACCCAGTACTTC. Translating gives CASSVTIQETQYF.

This clone turned up a few times. This chain joins TRBV19 and TRBJ1-1; D is possibly TRBD1 (6 bases). V lost 10 bases, J lost 11 bases, and 26 bases lay in between. CDR3 length: 14 residues. The germline CDR1 and CDR2 sequences are LNHDA and SQIVND (reference sequence). In nucleotides, the CDR3 is TGTGCCACCGCCGCCCGGGGGGGCGTCATGGGGGCTTTCTTT. Translation gives CATAARGGVMGAFF.

The chain joins TRBV4-3 to TRBJ2-1; 9 bases match TRBD2. With V trimmed by 3 bases and J by 7 bases, 10 bases remained unmatched. There are 16 residues in the CDR3. CDR1 and CDR2 (germline): LGHNA, YSLEER. In DNA, the CDR3 is TGCGCCAGCAGCCACCTACTAGCGGGCGGAGTTAATGAGCAGTTCTTC. It is translated as CASSHLLAGGVNEQFF.

This chain joins TRBV7-9 and TRBJ2-7; the match to TRBD1 covers 8 bases. CDR1 is SEHNR, CDR2 FQNEAQ, per germline (reference sequence). The CDR3 loop spans 11 amino acids. Trimming cost V 5 bases and J 10 bases; bases outside gene matches: 4. CDR3 in DNA: TGTGCCAGCAGCGCCGACAGGGGACAGTACTTC. Translated, it gives CASSADRGQYF.

V gene TRBV30 combines with J gene TRBJ2-3, with 10 nucleotides matching TRBD2. CDR3 length: 17 residues. Germline V gene sequence: CDR1 GTSNPN, CDR2 SVGIG (reference sequence). V dropped 2 bases and J dropped 0; count of bases not matched to a gene: 8. The CDR3 DNA follows: TGTGCCTGGAGTTTTAAGCGGGGGGGGTATAGCACAGATACGCAGTATTTT. Amino acid sequence: CAWSFKRGGYSTDTQYF.

This clone was picked up one time. The DNA of the CDR3 is TGTGCCATTAGCCCCGCAGGGGGCACAGATACGCAGTATTTT. This translates into CAISPAGGTDTQYF. V and J are TRBV10-3 and TRBJ2-3; tentatively, D is TRBD1 (6 bases). Trimming removed 9 bases from V and 1 base from J, with 14 bases in between. The germline V gene has CDR1 ENHRY and CDR2 SYGVKD. The CDR3 totals 14 residues.